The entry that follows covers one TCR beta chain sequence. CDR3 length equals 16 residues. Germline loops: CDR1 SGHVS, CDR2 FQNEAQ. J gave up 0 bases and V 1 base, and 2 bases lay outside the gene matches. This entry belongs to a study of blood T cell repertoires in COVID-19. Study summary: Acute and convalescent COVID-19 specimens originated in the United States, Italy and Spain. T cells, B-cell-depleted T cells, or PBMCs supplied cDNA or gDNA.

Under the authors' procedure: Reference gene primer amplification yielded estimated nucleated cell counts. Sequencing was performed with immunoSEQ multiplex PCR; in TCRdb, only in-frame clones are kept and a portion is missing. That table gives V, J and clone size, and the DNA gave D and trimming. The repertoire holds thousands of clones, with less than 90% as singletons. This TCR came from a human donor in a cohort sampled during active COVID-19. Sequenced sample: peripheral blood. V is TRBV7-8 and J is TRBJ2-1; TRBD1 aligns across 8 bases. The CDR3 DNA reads TGTGCCAGCAGCTTAGGGGGACAGGCCTCCTACAATGAGCAGTTCTTC. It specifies CASSLGGQASYNEQFF.